The 10 T cell receptor beta chains in this list originate from one sample, sequenced in a study of blood T cell repertoires in COVID-19. Some clones are missing from TCRdb's copy, which holds only in-frame ones; the method was immunoSEQ multiplex PCR. The sample includes about 340,000 clones, about 86% of them seen just once. Material for sequencing was peripheral blood. Source of these receptors: a young man with active or convalescent COVID-19.

The chain is built from TRBV12-3 or TRBV12-4 and TRBJ1-5; weak D call: TRBD1 (6 bases). The germline V and J ends were trimmed by 6 bases and 3 bases, with 9 bases remaining between them. The CDR3 runs to 13 residues. CDR3 DNA sequence: TGTGCCAGCAGGGACAGTTACAATCAGCCCCAGCATTTT. Translation gives CASRDSYNQPQHF.

As for this clone: The conserved closing phenylalanine or tryptophan is absent in this CDR3, likely reflecting a read error. The DNA is left out, because the CDR3 cannot be placed on it with certainty; the CDR3 is given as TCRdb lists it. The chain links TRBV5-4 to TRBJ2-3; TRBD2, the table's D call, was not compared with the DNA. Germline CDR1 is SGHNT and CDR2 is YYREEE (reference sequence). The CDR3 is 8 residues long, counting both termini. The CDR3: CASSLTSA.

This clone was counted once. The J gene is TRBJ2-7, the V gene TRBV13; maybe TRBD2 (6 bases). The CDR3 is made up of 14 amino acids. The V end was cut by 3 bases, the J end by 6 bases, with 15 bases between. Germline V CDR1 and CDR2: PRHDT, FYEKMQ (reference sequence). The CDR3 DNA reads as TGTGCCAGCAGCTTGGGGACTCCTCCAGGCGAGCAGTACTTC. It codes for CASSLGTPPGEQYF. Full variable domain (remainder filled in from reference TRBV13 and TRBJ2-7): AAGVIQSPRHLIKEKRETATLKCYPIPRHDTVYWYQQGPGQDPQFLISFYEKMQSDKGSIPDRFSAQQFSDYHSELNMSSLELGDSALYFCASSLGTPPGEQYFGPGTRLTVT.

The genes are TRBV19 and TRBJ1-5; 7 positions agree with TRBD1. The ends lost 9 bases at V and 2 bases at J; junction bases unmatched: 4. This CDR3 region has 13 residues. The germline CDR1 and CDR2 sequences are LNHDA and SQIVND (reference sequence). The CDR3 DNA reads as TGTGCCAGCGCCGGGACAGGCAATCAGCCCCAGCATTTT. Protein sequence: CASAGTGNQPQHF.

V gene TRBV5-1 combines with J gene TRBJ2-6; D unresolved. The germline gives CDR1 SGHRS, CDR2 YFSETQ. The CDR3 runs 14 residues. V was shortened by 2 bases and J by 0 bases, with 3 bases between the two germline ends. The CDR3 is CASSFISGANVLTF. The CDR3 nucleotides are TGCGCCAGCAGCTTCATCTCTGGGGCCAACGTCCTGACTTTC.

The chain employs TRBV6-6 and TRBJ2-7; 9 nucleotides align to TRBD2. The germline gives CDR1 MNHNY, CDR2 SVGAGI (reference sequence). The V and J ends lost 7 bases and 1 base, in that order; junction bases with no gene match: 8. CDR3 size: 15 residues. The DNA of the CDR3 is TGTGCCAGCAAAGGCGGGAGGGCCAGGTCCTACGAGCAGTACTTC. This encodes CASKGGRARSYEQYF.

V usage is TRBV7-6 and J usage is TRBJ2-1, with TRBD2 matching over 14 bases. The trim removed 3 bases at V and 4 bases at J, leaving 5 bases unmatched. This CDR3 is built from 17 residues. Per the germline V gene, CDR1 is SGHVS and CDR2 is FNYEAQ. CDR3 nucleotide sequence: TGTGCCAGCAGCTTGCGGACTAGCGGGAGGAGGTACAATGAGCAGTTCTTC. Translating it yields CASSLRTSGRRYNEQFF. Using reference TRBV7-6 and TRBJ2-1 for the parts outside the CDR3, the full variable domain is GAGVSQSPRYKVTKRGQDVALRCDPISGHVSLYWYRQALGQGPEFLTYFNYEAQQDKSGLPNDRFSAERPEGSISTLTIQRTEQRDSAMYRCASSLRTSGRRYNEQFFGPGTRLTVL.

This clone has just a few counts. Here the CDR3 DNA reads TGTGCCAGCAGCCCATGGGGCAGGGGCGTCGACGAGCAGTACTTC. Amino acid sequence: CASSPWGRGVDEQYF. The rearrangement joins TRBV7-8 to TRBJ2-7; TRBD1 might be the D (6 bases). CDR1 is SGHVS, CDR2 FQNEAQ, per germline. Trimming took off 5 bases at V and 5 bases at J, with 19 bases between the two ends. The CDR3 has 15 residues.

The V call is TRBV7-9, the J call TRBJ2-7, with 10 bases lining up with TRBD2. V was pared by 4 bases and J by 3 bases, with 9 bases of the junction left unmatched. The length of the CDR3 is 16 residues. Per germline, CDR1 SEHNR and CDR2 FQNEAQ (reference sequence). The CDR3 bases are TGTGCCAGCAGCTCTAATCTAGCGGGGGCCCACTACGAGCAGTACTTC. Translated: CASSSNLAGAHYEQYF. The whole variable domain, remainder taken from reference TRBV7-9 and TRBJ2-7, is DTGVSQNPRHKITKRGQNVTFRCDPISEHNRLYWYRQTLGQGPEFLTYFQNEAQLEKSRLLSDRFSAERPKGSFSTLEIQRTEQGDSAMYLCASSSNLAGAHYEQYFGPGTRLTVT.

The V and J genes are TRBV6-5 and TRBJ1-5, with D tentatively TRBD1 (5 bases). The germline V gene encodes CDR1 MNHEY and CDR2 SVGAGI. The CDR3 contains 13 residues. V was cut by 11 bases and J by 5 bases, with 16 bases left in between. The CDR3: CALGQGSDQPQHF. The DNA of the CDR3 is TGTGCCCTAGGGCAGGGCAGCGATCAGCCCCAGCATTTT.